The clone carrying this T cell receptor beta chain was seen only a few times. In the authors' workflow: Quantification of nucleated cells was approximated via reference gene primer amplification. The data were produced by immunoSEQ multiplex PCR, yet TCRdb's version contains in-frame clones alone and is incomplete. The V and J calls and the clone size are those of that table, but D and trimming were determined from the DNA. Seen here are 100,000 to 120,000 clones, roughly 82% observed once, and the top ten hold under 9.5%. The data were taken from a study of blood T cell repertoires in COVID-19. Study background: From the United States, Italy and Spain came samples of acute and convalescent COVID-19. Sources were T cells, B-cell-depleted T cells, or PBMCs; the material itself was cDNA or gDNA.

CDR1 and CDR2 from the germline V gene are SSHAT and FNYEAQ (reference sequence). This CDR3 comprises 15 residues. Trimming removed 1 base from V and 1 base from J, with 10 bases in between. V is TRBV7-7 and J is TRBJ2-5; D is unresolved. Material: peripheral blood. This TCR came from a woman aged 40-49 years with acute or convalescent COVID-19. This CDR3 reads CASSLEGYSQETQYF. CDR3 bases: TGTGCCAGCAGCTTAGAAGGTTACAGCCAAGAGACCCAGTACTTC.